A single sample gave rise to the 12 T cell receptor beta chains below, sequenced in a study of T cell responses to AZD1222 COVID-19 vaccine (dated by TCRdb to about 2021). Reading the label with the study, this specimen's time point is: baseline before first vaccination. Receptor libraries were prepared by the immunoSEQ multiplex PCR assay. TCRdb retrieved this table from immuneACCESS and kept in-frame rearrangements only. Not all clones are present; in checked studies, unresolved V genes account for under half, and no reason is known for the remainder. The sample includes about 110,000 clones, with about nine tenths observed a single time. The ten biggest clones cover 1.6% of the sample. This specimen was peripheral blood, taken on day 0 of AZD1222 vaccination. The receptors derive from an adult in good health.

V usage is TRBV18 and J usage is TRBJ1-1, with D perhaps matching TRBD1 (6 bases). Germline V gene lookup returns CDR1 KGHSH and CDR2 LQKENI. This CDR3 is 13 amino acids long. V was pared by 6 bases and J by 4 bases, with 12 bases between. The CDR3 DNA follows: TGTGCCAGCTCCGAGGGGGATTTCACTGAAGCTTTCTTT. This codes for CASSEGDFTEAFF.

V and J are TRBV7-9 and TRBJ2-1, with TRBD2 matching over 11 bases. V was pared by 1 base and J by 0 bases, with 5 bases of the junction left unmatched. CDR1 and CDR2 from the germline V gene are SEHNR and FQNEAQ (reference sequence). The length of the CDR3 is 18 residues. The CDR3 loop is CASSLDWTSGHSYNEQFF. For the CDR3, the DNA is TGTGCCAGCAGCTTAGACTGGACTAGCGGGCACTCCTACAATGAGCAGTTCTTC.

The rearrangement links TRBV3-1 (or the pseudogene TRBV3-2) to TRBJ2-7; 10 nucleotides match TRBD1. Germline loops: CDR1 LGHDT, CDR2 YNNKEL (reference sequence). CDR3 length equals 21 residues. The V gene end was trimmed by 3 bases and the J gene end by 0 bases; junction bases not matched to a gene: 20. The CDR3 bases are TGTGCCAGCAGCCATCCCCGGGACAGGGGAATCGCGTTCGATAGCTCCTACGAGCAGTACTTC. Amino acid sequence: CASSHPRDRGIAFDSSYEQYF.

V usage is TRBV5-6 and J usage is TRBJ1-3; tentative D call: TRBD1 (5 bases). CDR3 length: 16 amino acids. Looked up from germline, CDR1 is SGHDT and CDR2 is YYEEEE. Trimming took off 2 bases at V and 0 bases at J, with 12 bases between the two ends. The CDR3 sequence: CASSFRDRSSGNTIYF. DNA for the CDR3: TGTGCCAGCAGCTTCCGGGACCGCTCCTCTGGAAACACCATATATTTT. The full variable domain, rest sourced from reference TRBV5-6 and TRBJ1-3, is DAGVTQSPTHLIKTRGQQVTLRCSPKSGHDTVSWYQQALGQGPQFIFQYYEEEERQRGNFPDRFSGHQFPNYSSELNVNALLLGDSALYLCASSFRDRSSGNTIYFGEGSWLTVV.

The chain is built from TRBV4-2 and TRBJ1-1, with D tentatively TRBD1 (5 bases). Deletions cut 0 bases from V and 5 bases from J, with 19 bases between. CDR1 is LGHNA, CDR2 YNFKEQ, per germline. The CDR3 is 17 residues long. Written as DNA, the CDR3 is TGTGCCAGCAGCCAAGATAGCCAGGGTAGAGTATATACTGAAGCTTTCTTT. Translating it yields CASSQDSQGRVYTEAFF.

The chain uses TRBV2 and TRBJ1-4; no clear D. From germline, CDR1 is SNHLY and CDR2 FYNNEI. The CDR3 consists of 13 residues. V dropped 7 bases and J dropped 4 bases, with 10 bases sitting between them. The CDR3 nucleotides read TGTGCCAGCAAACAGCGGATTAATGAAAAACTGTTTTTT. This encodes CASKQRINEKLFF.

This chain connects TRBV7-9 to TRBJ2-7; D might be TRBD1 or TRBD2, each matching 5 bases. Germline lookup yields CDR1 SEHNR and CDR2 FQNEAQ (reference sequence). The CDR3 covers 15 residues. The ends were cut back, 3 bases at V and 8 bases at J, with 20 bases in the middle. CDR3 in DNA: TGTGCCAGCAGCTTTACCGGGACCAACGTTGAGAAGCAGTACTTC. It yields the protein CASSFTGTNVEKQYF.

A remark on this clone: The identical CDR3 is also encoded by other nucleotide sequences in the sample. This sequence joins TRBV18 and TRBJ1-1, with D tentatively TRBD1 (6 bases). V lost 3 bases to trimming and J lost 2 bases, with 7 bases between them. Per the germline V gene, CDR1 is KGHSH and CDR2 is LQKENI. This CDR3 comprises 13 residues. CDR3 sequence (DNA): TGTGCCAGCTCACCCAGGGGAAACACTGAAGCTTTCTTT. This codes for CASSPRGNTEAFF. The full variable domain, its missing parts supplied by reference TRBV18 and TRBJ1-1, is NAGVMQNPRHLVRRRGQEARLRCSPMKGHSHVYWYRQLPEEGLKFMVYLQKENIIDESGMPKERFSAEFPKEGPSILRIQQVVRGDSAAYFCASSPRGNTEAFFGQGTRLTVV.

The V gene is TRBV7-9, the J gene TRBJ2-7; 10 bases map to TRBD1. The CDR3 is made up of 16 amino acids. Losses at the gene ends were 1 base for V and 3 bases for J; bases not matched to a gene: 6. CDR1 is SEHNR and CDR2 is FQNEAQ in the germline V gene (reference sequence). Here the CDR3 DNA reads TGTGCCAGCAGCTTAGGCACCGGGACAGGGGACTACGAGCAGTACTTC. It translates to CASSLGTGTGDYEQYF.

This chain uses TRBV5-1 with TRBJ1-3, with D tentatively TRBD1 (5 bases). The CDR3 runs to 16 residues. Germline lookup yields CDR1 SGHRS and CDR2 YFSETQ. V lost 4 bases and J lost 4, with 18 bases in between. The CDR3 DNA reads as TGCGCCAGCAGCCCGACGGACATGGCATGGGGAAACACCATATATTTT. This gives the protein CASSPTDMAWGNTIYF. The variable domain in full, completed from reference TRBV5-1 and TRBJ1-3, reads KAGVTQTPRYLIKTRGQQVTLSCSPISGHRSVSWYQQTPGQGLQFLFEYFSETQRNKGNFPGRFSGRQFSNSRSEMNVSTLELGDSALYLCASSPTDMAWGNTIYFGEGSWLTVV.

This chain connects TRBV6-5 to TRBJ1-2, with D maybe TRBD1 (5 bases). Germline V gene sequence: CDR1 MNHEY, CDR2 SVGAGI. V was cut by 4 bases and J by 4 bases, with 19 bases left in between. The CDR3 runs to 16 residues. The DNA of the CDR3 is TGTGCCAGCAGTTCAGAGGGATCGGGGCAGGGCTATGGCTACACCTTC. It specifies CASSSEGSGQGYGYTF.

This clone has just a few counts. The V call is TRBV4-1, the J call TRBJ1-5, with TRBD1 matching over 10 bases. J gave up 7 bases and V 1 base, and 4 bases lay outside the gene matches. The germline gives CDR1 MGHRA, CDR2 YSYEKL. This CDR3 is built from 15 residues. CDR3 sequence reads: CASSQGDRGLQPQHF. As DNA, the CDR3 is TGCGCCAGCAGCCAAGGGGACAGGGGTCTCCAGCCCCAGCATTTT.